The 30 T cell receptor beta chains in this list originate from one sample, sequenced in a study of cytomegalovirus exposure and HLA in healthy donors. It was with 60 Vbeta and 13 Jbeta primers that the PCR ran. The protocol was immunoSEQ multiplex PCR, while the TCRdb copy is restricted to in-frame clones and leaves out a portion. The sample holds approximately 120,000 clones, under 85% seen once. The material sequenced was PBMCs. The receptor source for this set is a man aged 40-50 years in good health and CMV-seronegative.

This chain links TRBV6-1 with TRBJ1-2; 8 positions agree with TRBD1. CDR1 MNHNS and CDR2 SASEGT come from the germline V gene. The V gene end was trimmed by 2 bases and the J gene end by 7 bases; junction bases not matched to a gene: 21. CDR3 length equals 19 residues. The CDR3 nucleotides read TGTGCCAGCAGTGAAAAATCGGACGTGACTCAGGGGGCCGGGGGTGGCTACACCTTC. Its translation: CASSEKSDVTQGAGGGYTF.

The rearrangement links TRBV6-5 to TRBJ2-3; TRBD1 matches at 11 bases. Germline CDR1 is MNHEY and CDR2 is SVGAGI. This CDR3 has 15 residues. V lost 9 bases, J lost 2 bases, and 7 bases stayed unmatched. Written as DNA, the CDR3 is TGTGCCAGTTCCTGGACAGGGGGCAACACAGATACGCAGTATTTT. Protein: CASSWTGGNTDTQYF.

This clone appeared a few times. The chain carries TRBV27 and TRBJ2-1, with a possible D match to TRBD1 (6 bases). Germline V CDR1 and CDR2: MNHEY, SMNVEV (reference sequence). The CDR3 runs 14 residues. Trimming shortened V by 6 bases and J by 0 bases, and 9 bases separated the two germline ends. CDR3 coding DNA: TGTGCCAGCAGCCGGGACAACTCCTACAATGAGCAGTTCTTC. As protein: CASSRDNSYNEQFF.

In this sample, this clone turned up a few times. Because the CDR3 is missing its conserved closing phenylalanine or tryptophan, this is likely a read error. The genes are TRBV5-1 and TRBJ1-1; 8 bases map to TRBD1. The CDR3 length is 15 residues. Per germline, CDR1 SGHRS and CDR2 YFSETQ. Trimming took 4 bases from V and 0 from J; bases not matched to a gene: 5. The CDR3 DNA reads TGCGCCAGCAGCATGGACAGGGCAGTGAACACTGAAGCTTTCTTG. Encoded protein: CASSMDRAVNTEAFL.

The V call is TRBV30, the J call TRBJ2-7; 8 bases fit TRBD1. Germline loops: CDR1 GTSNPN, CDR2 SVGIG (reference sequence). J was trimmed by 9 bases and V by 2 bases; bases with no gene match: 3. The CDR3 totals 11 residues. CDR3 sequence: CAWSTGGAQYF. The CDR3 nucleotides read TGTGCCTGGAGTACAGGGGGTGCGCAGTACTTC. The variable domain in full, completed from reference TRBV30 and TRBJ2-7, reads SQTIHQWPATLVQPVGSPLSLECTVEGTSNPNLYWYRQAAGRGLQLLFYSVGIGQISSEVPQNLSASRPQDRQFILSSKKLLLSDSGFYLCAWSTGGAQYFGPGTRLTVT.

V usage is TRBV5-6 and J usage is TRBJ2-5; the D is unclear. Trimming removed 5 bases from V and 6 bases from J, with 8 bases in between. CDR3 size: 11 residues. Per germline, CDR1 SGHDT and CDR2 YYEEEE. Here the CDR3 DNA reads TGTGCCAGCAGTTATGCGCAGACCCAGTACTTC. Its translation is CASSYAQTQYF.

The chain joins TRBV6-5 to TRBJ1-5; possible D gene TRBD1, 6 bases. The V gene lost 5 bases and the J gene lost 3 bases, with 11 bases spanning the gap. CDR1 is MNHEY and CDR2 is SVGAGI in the germline V gene. This CDR3 region has 14 residues. CDR3 DNA sequence: TGTGCCAGCAGTACAGGACAGTCCAATCAGCCCCAGCATTTT. Residues: CASSTGQSNQPQHF.

This clone was counted only a few times. The J gene is TRBJ1-1, the V gene TRBV7-2; D is unresolved. The CDR3 extends over 14 amino acids. Germline loops: CDR1 SGHTA, CDR2 FQGNSA. Deletions cut 1 base from V and 3 bases from J, with 9 bases between. The CDR3: CASSLGSRDTEAFF. The CDR3 coding sequence is TGTGCCAGCAGCTTAGGTTCTCGGGACACTGAAGCTTTCTTT. Combining the CDR3 with reference TRBV7-2 and TRBJ1-1 gives the whole variable domain GAGVSQSPSNKVTEKGKDVELRCDPISGHTALYWYRQSLGQGLEFLIYFQGNSAPDKSGLPSDRFSAERTGGSVSTLTIQRTQQEDSAVYLCASSLGSRDTEAFFGQGTRLTVV.

This clone has just a few counts. The rearrangement uses TRBV2 and TRBJ2-7; TRBD2 matches 11 bases. Germline CDR1 is SNHLY and CDR2 is FYNNEI. V lost 5 bases to trimming and J lost 4 bases; unmatched junction nucleotides: 13. The CDR3 is 17 amino acids. The CDR3 DNA reads as TGTGCCAGCAGTTGGACACTTTACGGGACTAGCGGTTACGAGCAGTACTTC. This translates into CASSWTLYGTSGYEQYF.

This chain joins TRBV4-1 and TRBJ2-1, with 9 bases matching TRBD1. Trimming took 4 bases from V and 8 from J; bases not matched to a gene: 9. Germline V gene lookup returns CDR1 MGHRA and CDR2 YSYEKL. This CDR3 comprises 15 residues. The CDR3, as DNA: TGCGCCAGCAGCCTTACCGGGACAGGGAGAGATGAGCAGTTCTTC. Encoded protein: CASSLTGTGRDEQFF.

The V call is TRBV11-2, the J call TRBJ2-7, with TRBD1 matching 7 bases. Germline V gene data show CDR1 as SGHAT and CDR2 as FQNNGV. There are 14 residues in the CDR3. Unmatched junction bases numbered 6, after V lost 7 bases and J lost 0 bases. This CDR3 is CASNLDRHSYEQYF. Written as DNA, the CDR3 is TGTGCCAGCAATCTGGACAGGCACTCCTACGAGCAGTACTTC.

This clone was picked up a small number of times. The V call is TRBV27, the J call TRBJ1-1; D not certain. V was shortened by 5 bases and J by 0 bases, with 7 bases between the two germline ends. The CDR3 runs 13 residues. CDR1 and CDR2 from the germline V gene are MNHEY and SMNVEV (reference sequence). For the CDR3, the DNA is TGTGCCAGCAGTAGTGGCATGAACACTGAAGCTTTCTTT. Translation: CASSSGMNTEAFF.

This clone has just one count. The genes are TRBV27 and TRBJ2-3, with 7 bases fitting TRBD2. This CDR3 region has 16 residues. Losses at the gene ends were 3 bases for V and 5 bases for J; bases not matched to a gene: 11. Germline V gene sequence: CDR1 MNHEY, CDR2 SMNVEV (reference sequence). The CDR3 nucleotides read TGTGCCAGCAGTTTTGCTGGGGGGGTTACTCGAGATACGCAGTATTTT. The encoded protein is CASSFAGGVTRDTQYF.

The gene calls are TRBV19 and TRBJ1-2; the match to TRBD1 covers 9 bases. J lost 2 bases, V lost 5 bases, and 9 bases had no gene match. CDR3 length: 16 amino acids. Germline CDR1 and CDR2: LNHDA and SQIVND (reference sequence). CDR3 in amino acids: CASSPGGTGRNYGYTF. The CDR3, as DNA: TGTGCCAGTAGTCCTGGGGGGACAGGGAGGAACTATGGCTACACCTTC. Full variable domain (remainder filled in from reference TRBV19 and TRBJ1-2): DGGITQSPKYLFRKEGQNVTLSCEQNLNHDAMYWYRQDPGQGLRLIYYSQIVNDFQKGDIAEGYSVSREKKESFPLTVTSAQKNPTAFYLCASSPGGTGRNYGYTFGSGTRLTVV.

This chain uses TRBV5-1 with TRBJ1-4; the match to TRBD1 covers 7 bases. This CDR3 is 15 amino acids long. The germline CDR1 and CDR2 sequences are SGHRS and YFSETQ. The V segment lost 4 bases and the J segment 0 bases; nucleotides outside the gene matches: 3. The chain's CDR3 is CASSRDSPTNEKLFF. CDR3 nucleotides: TGCGCCAGCAGCCGGGACAGCCCAACTAATGAAAAACTGTTTTTT.

The chain couples TRBV7-9 to TRBJ1-1; D call uncertain. V was trimmed by 3 bases and J by 5 bases, leaving 7 bases between them. The CDR3 loop spans 12 amino acids. Germline V gives CDR1 SEHNR, CDR2 FQNEAQ (reference sequence). The CDR3 protein is CASSLIETEAFF. CDR3 coding DNA: TGTGCCAGCAGCTTGATTGAGACTGAAGCTTTCTTT. Full variable domain (missing parts from reference TRBV7-9 and TRBJ1-1): DTGVSQNPRHKITKRGQNVTFRCDPISEHNRLYWYRQTLGQGPEFLTYFQNEAQLEKSRLLSDRFSAERPKGSFSTLEIQRTEQGDSAMYLCASSLIETEAFFGQGTRLTVV.

This clone turned up a few times. V gene TRBV6-5 combines with J gene TRBJ2-3; TRBD2 might be the D (7 bases). This CDR3 has 15 residues. V dropped 6 bases and J dropped 3 bases, with 16 bases sitting between them. CDR1 is MNHEY and CDR2 is SVGAGI in the germline V gene. CDR3 in DNA: TGTGCCAGCAGGGACGGGGGGCTTGGGACAGATACGCAGTATTTT. Amino acids: CASRDGGLGTDTQYF.

V gene TRBV30 combines with J gene TRBJ1-6; D is ambiguous. V gave up 1 base and J gave up 11 bases, with 15 bases separating them. The CDR3 runs 14 residues. The V gene's germline CDR1 is GTSNPN and CDR2 SVGIG (reference sequence). In DNA form, the CDR3 reads TGTGCCTGGAGTGGCACCCTCAGCGGAGCACCCCTCCACTTT. Translated, it gives CAWSGTLSGAPLHF.

The J gene is TRBJ2-5, the V gene TRBV4-1; 9 bases agree with TRBD1. Gene TRBJ2-7 matches the end of the DNA better, so the J call may be wrong. The CDR3 covers 18 residues. Germline V CDR1 and CDR2: MGHRA, YSYEKL. The CDR3 sequence: CASSQVPPPGQGFGEQYF. CDR3 DNA sequence: TGCGCCAGCAGCCAAGTACCCCCCCCGGGACAGGGTTTTGGCGAGCAGTACTTC.

The chain's CDR3 is CASSLGTREYEQYF. CDR3 sequence (DNA): TGTGCCAGCAGCTTAGGGACTAGGGAGTACGAGCAGTACTTC. The chain uses TRBV11-2 and TRBJ2-7, with 7 bases matching TRBD2. The V segment lost 1 base and the J segment 4 bases; nucleotides outside the gene matches: 4. CDR1 is SGHAT, CDR2 FQNNGV, per germline. This CDR3 spans 14 amino acids.

V usage is TRBV6-1 and J usage is TRBJ1-2, with 8 bases identical to TRBD1. V trimming: 0 bases; J trimming: 4 bases; junction bases outside the gene matches: 13. CDR1 and CDR2 (germline): MNHNS, SASEGT. This CDR3 is 18 amino acids long. The CDR3 loop reads CASSEAWTGPTTRYGYTF. For the CDR3, the DNA is TGTGCCAGCAGTGAAGCCTGGACAGGGCCGACGACGCGCTATGGCTACACCTTC.

This sequence joins TRBV7-2 and TRBJ1-2; the D is unclear. There are 13 residues in the CDR3. CDR1 SGHTA and CDR2 FQGNSA come from the germline V gene. V was clipped by 1 base and J by 2 bases, with 5 bases between them. CDR3 DNA: TGTGCCAGCAGCTTAGACAGCAACTATGGCTACACCTTC. It is translated as CASSLDSNYGYTF.

This clone was counted only a few times. V gene TRBV28 combines with J gene TRBJ2-7, with D perhaps TRBD1 (6 bases). The germline CDR1 and CDR2 sequences are MDHEN and SYDVKM. This CDR3 has 14 amino acids. Trimming removed 0 bases at V and 4 bases at J, with 10 bases between. The CDR3 is CASSLWDRKYEQYF. CDR3 bases: TGTGCCAGCAGTTTATGGGACAGAAAATACGAGCAGTACTTC.

The chain couples TRBV5-6 to TRBJ2-7; TRBD2 might be the D (7 bases). The germline V gene has CDR1 SGHDT and CDR2 YYEEEE. The CDR3 consists of 17 residues. The V end was cut by 4 bases, the J end by 6 bases, with 26 bases between. CDR3 in amino acids: CASSPQRRGHDVVEQYF. The CDR3 region has the DNA TGTGCCAGCAGCCCTCAGAGGCGGGGGCACGACGTTGTCGAGCAGTACTTC.

The chain uses TRBV5-1 and TRBJ1-1, with D tentatively TRBD1 (6 bases). V gave up 4 bases and J gave up 4 bases, with 20 bases separating them. Germline lookup yields CDR1 SGHRS and CDR2 YFSETQ. This CDR3 is built from 16 residues. The CDR3 bases are TGCGCCAGCAGCCCTATGCGGGGGGGGCAAGGCACTGAAGCTTTCTTT. Its protein is CASSPMRGGQGTEAFF.

The CDR3 nucleotides read TGCGCCAGCAGCCAAGATCAGGGGGCAATTTCACCCCTCCACTTT. It codes for CASSQDQGAISPLHF. The chain joins TRBV4-1 to TRBJ1-6; 8 bases line up with TRBD1. This CDR3 is 15 amino acids long. Germline V gives CDR1 MGHRA, CDR2 YSYEKL. The V gene end was trimmed by 0 bases and the J gene end by 9 bases; junction bases not matched to a gene: 4.

This clone was counted only a few times. The rearrangement uses TRBV5-6 and TRBJ1-6; TRBD1 is a possible D gene (5 bases). Looked up from germline, CDR1 is SGHDT and CDR2 is YYEEEE. V lost 3 bases, J lost 8 bases, and 12 bases lay in between. The CDR3 covers 14 residues. The CDR3 coding sequence is TGTGCCAGCAGCTCCAGACGGGGGGATTCACCCCTCCACTTT. It encodes CASSSRRGDSPLHF.

V usage is TRBV4-1 and J usage is TRBJ1-2; the match to TRBD1 covers 7 bases. The CDR3 is made up of 19 amino acids. Germline V gene sequence: CDR1 MGHRA, CDR2 YSYEKL. The V gene end was trimmed by 4 bases and the J gene end by 3 bases; junction bases not matched to a gene: 20. The CDR3 DNA sequence: TGCGCCAGCAGCCCACAGGTTACAGGGGCAATTATTGTATACTATGGCTACACCTTC. It translates to CASSPQVTGAIIVYYGYTF.

This clone was seen once. V usage is TRBV7-9 and J usage is TRBJ2-5; D might be TRBD2 (6 bases). CDR1 and CDR2 from the germline V gene are SEHNR and FQNEAQ (reference sequence). V lost 7 bases and J lost 2, with 17 bases in between. The CDR3 is 15 amino acids. The CDR3 bases are TGTGCCAGCACCCTTTTGTCCGGGGGTCAAGAGACCCAGTACTTC. Amino acid sequence: CASTLLSGGQETQYF. Full variable domain (outside the CDR3, taken from reference TRBV7-9 and TRBJ2-5): DTGVSQNPRHKITKRGQNVTFRCDPISEHNRLYWYRQTLGQGPEFLTYFQNEAQLEKSRLLSDRFSAERPKGSFSTLEIQRTEQGDSAMYLCASTLLSGGQETQYFGPGTRLLVL.

The chain combines TRBV11-3 with TRBJ2-7, with 9 bases aligning to TRBD1. CDR1 and CDR2 (germline): SGHNT, YENEEA. CDR3 length: 15 residues. V lost 6 bases and J lost 1; bases outside the gene matches: 7. In DNA, the CDR3 is TGTGCCAGCAGTTACGGGACAGGGTCATCCTACGAGCAGTACTTC. Protein product: CASSYGTGSSYEQYF.